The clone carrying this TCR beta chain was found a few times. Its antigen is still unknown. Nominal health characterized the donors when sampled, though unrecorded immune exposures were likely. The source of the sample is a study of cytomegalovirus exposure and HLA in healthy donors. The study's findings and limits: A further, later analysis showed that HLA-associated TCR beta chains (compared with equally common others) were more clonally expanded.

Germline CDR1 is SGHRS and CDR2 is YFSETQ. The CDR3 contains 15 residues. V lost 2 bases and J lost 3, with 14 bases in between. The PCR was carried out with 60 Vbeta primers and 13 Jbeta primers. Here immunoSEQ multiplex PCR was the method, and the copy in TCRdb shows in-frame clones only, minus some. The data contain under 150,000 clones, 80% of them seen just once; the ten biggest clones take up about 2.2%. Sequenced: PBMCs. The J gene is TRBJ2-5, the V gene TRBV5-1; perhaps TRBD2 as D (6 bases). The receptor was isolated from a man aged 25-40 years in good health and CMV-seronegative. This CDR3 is CASSFQRAPKETQYF. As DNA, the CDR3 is TGCGCCAGCAGCTTCCAGCGGGCGCCTAAAGAGACCCAGTACTTC.